This TCR beta chain originates from a study of T cells in Graves' hyperthyroidism and ophthalmopathy. The study, taken as a whole, reports: Within blood appeared most thyroid clonotypes that had expanded above 0.001.

Note on this clonotype: No antigen is known for it.

This CDR3 contains 13 residues. The germline V gene encodes CDR1 SNHLY and CDR2 FYNNEI. V gave up 5 bases and J gave up 8 bases, with 12 bases separating them. Patients aged 18 to 65 had newly diagnosed hyperthyroidism that had lasted under 2 months. Amplification targeted TCR beta CDR3 regions from RNA transcripts. RT-PCR in the first round (using the HTBI primer set) targeted the TCR CDR3. TCRdb reanalysed the multiplex PCR reads using MiXCR and keeps one entry per CDR3 protein. The sample has around 800,000 distinct CDR3 sequences; 38% are singletons. The chain uses TRBV2 and TRBJ1-4; TRBD1 is a possible D gene (5 bases). The source material was blood. This sequence originates from a man younger than 30 with Graves' hyperthyroidism. This chain's CDR3 is CASSTMEGEKLFF. CDR3 nucleotide sequence: TGTGCCAGCAGTACAATGGAGGGGGAAAAACTGTTTTTT.